This note documents a single T cell receptor (beta chain) sequence. Its antigen is unknown. The sample originates from a study of T cells in Graves' hyperthyroidism and ophthalmopathy. Notes on the study in general: Through a model of 13 V-J features, ophthalmopathy was separated from stable hyperthyroidism.

Hyperthyroidism in the patients, aged 18 to 65, was newly diagnosed and under 2 months in duration. Any patient presenting with uncontrolled infection, other autoimmune disease, pregnancy or lactation was left out. Diagnostic assessment was based on clinical symptoms, serum thyroxine and TRAb, thyroid ultrasound and orbital computed tomography. This CDR3 is built from 12 residues. Germline values: CDR1 DFQATT, CDR2 SNEGSKA (reference sequence). V was clipped by 6 bases and J by 3 bases, with 12 bases between them. TCR beta CDR3 region amplification was performed from RNA transcripts. With the HTBI primer set, the TCR CDR3 went through a first round of RT-PCR. TCRdb redid the calling of the multiplex PCR reads with MiXCR, one entry per CDR3 protein. The repertoire holds around 540,000 distinct CDR3 sequences, about 43% seen once, with roughly 8.2% in the top ten.

The sequencing input was peripheral blood or thyroid tissue (not recorded which). The chain has TRBV20-1 and TRBJ2-7; a possible D gene is TRBD2 (5 bases). The origin of this receptor is a woman between 18 and 30 years old with Graves' hyperthyroidism. Here the CDR3 DNA reads TGCAGTGCCAGCGGTCGGGGCTACGAGCAGTACTTC. This codes for CSASGRGYEQYF.